One and the same sample provided the 27 T cell receptor beta chains below, sequenced in a study of blood T cells in healthy people across ages. PCR was performed a second time for about 6 to 12 cycles using a sample-barcoded 5' primer and a J-beta primer mix. MiXCR, run by TCRdb on the 5' RACE reads, gives a single entry per CDR3 protein. The table shows roughly 410,000 distinct CDR3 sequences, with about 49% occurring only once. Sequenced material: blood. The receptor source for this set is a man aged 55 to 70 in good health.

The chain links TRBV7-8 to TRBJ2-7; 13 bases are a match to TRBD2. The trim removed 5 bases at V and 6 bases at J, leaving 10 bases unmatched. The CDR3 is 16 residues long. Germline V gives CDR1 SGHVS, CDR2 FQNEAQ. The CDR3 DNA reads TGTGCCAGCAGCCTGGGGACTAGCGGGGCACCCTGCGAGCAGTACTTC. It encodes CASSLGTSGAPCEQYF.

The rearrangement joins TRBV7-3 to TRBJ2-3; 8 nucleotides agree with TRBD1. The CDR3 totals 14 residues. V lost 5 bases to trimming and J lost 3 bases; unmatched junction nucleotides: 4. The germline gives CDR1 SGHTA, CDR2 FQGTGA. The CDR3 loop reads CASSPRQGTDTQYF. The CDR3 DNA is TGTGCCAGCAGCCCAAGACAGGGGACAGATACGCAGTATTTT. The variable domain in full, completed from reference TRBV7-3 and TRBJ2-3, reads GAGVSQTPSNKVTEKGKYVELRCDPISGHTALYWYRQSLGQGPEFLIYFQGTGAADDSGLPNDRFFAVRPEGSVSTLKIQRTERGDSAVYLCASSPRQGTDTQYFGPGTRLTVL.

The rearrangement uses TRBV4-2 and TRBJ2-3; tentatively, D is TRBD1 (6 bases). V shed 4 bases and J shed 5 bases, with 13 bases lying between them. The CDR3 extends over 14 amino acids. Germline-derived CDR1 and CDR2 are LGHNA and YNFKEQ. The CDR3 loop is CASSRAGDGDTQYF. In DNA form, the CDR3 reads TGTGCCAGCAGCCGGGCAGGGGACGGAGATACGCAGTATTTT.

This clonotype was counted at least ten times. The rearrangement uses TRBV20-1 and TRBJ2-7; D tentatively reads TRBD1 or TRBD2 (5 bases each). Trimming took 6 bases from V and 2 from J, leaving 23 bases between them. The CDR3 is made up of 16 amino acids. Germline CDR1 is DFQATT and CDR2 is SNEGSKA (reference sequence). The CDR3 DNA follows: TGCAGTGCCTCTCCTTTAACCGGGACCCTAACCTACGAGCAGTACTTC. It specifies CSASPLTGTLTYEQYF.

This chain links TRBV29-1 with TRBJ1-1; the match to TRBD1 covers 8 bases. The V gene end was trimmed by 4 bases and the J gene end by 1 base; junction bases not matched to a gene: 5. The V gene's germline CDR1 is SQVTM and CDR2 ANQGSEA. The CDR3 length is 14 residues. CDR3 sequence reads: CSVVRQGANTEAFF. Written as DNA, the CDR3 is TGCAGCGTTGTGAGGCAGGGGGCGAACACTGAAGCTTTCTTT.

CDR3 in DNA: TGTGCCAGCAGTGAGACAGGGACCACTGAAGCTTTCTTT. Protein: CASSETGTTEAFF. This chain joins TRBV6-4 and TRBJ1-1; TRBD1 agrees at 7 bases. Trimming at V came to 3 bases and at J to 4 bases, leaving 2 bases not matched to a gene. Germline assignment: CDR1 MRHNA and CDR2 SNTAGT. This CDR3 has 13 amino acids.

This clonotype was counted a single time. The rearrangement joins TRBV6-6 to TRBJ1-2, with TRBD1 identical over 10 bases. The CDR3 is made up of 15 amino acids. Germline V CDR1 and CDR2: MNHNY, SVGAGI (reference sequence). V dropped 0 bases and J dropped 5; count of bases not matched to a gene: 3. CDR3 nucleotide sequence: TGTGCCAGCAGTTACTCGACAGGGGGCTATTATGGCTACACCTTC. Amino acids: CASSYSTGGYYGYTF.

This clonotype turned up a few times. The chain couples TRBV4-3 to TRBJ2-1; D is uncertain. Trimming took off 0 bases at V and 6 bases at J, with 15 bases between the two ends. CDR1 is LGHNA and CDR2 is YSLEER in the germline V gene. The CDR3 is 16 amino acids. CDR3 in amino acids: CASSQDWLVVANEQFF. The CDR3 region has the DNA TGCGCCAGCAGCCAAGACTGGCTAGTAGTAGCCAATGAGCAGTTCTTC.

This clonotype was counted only a few times. This chain connects TRBV20-1 to TRBJ2-5, with 7 bases matching TRBD1. The end of the DNA is better explained by TRBJ2-7, so the J call may be wrong. This CDR3 has 15 amino acids. The germline V gene has CDR1 DFQATT and CDR2 SNEGSKA (reference sequence). CDR3 sequence: CSAKPRTGKGPEQYF. The CDR3 DNA reads TGCAGTGCCAAACCCCGGACAGGCAAAGGACCCGAGCAGTACTTC.

This clonotype was counted between two and nine times. CDR3 in amino acids: CSARDPGQGVSQYF. The CDR3 bases are TGCAGTGCTAGAGACCCGGGACAGGGGGTGTCCCAGTACTTC. V and J are TRBV20-1 and TRBJ2-5; 11 nucleotides match TRBD1. Germline CDR1 reads DFQATT; CDR2 reads SNEGSKA (reference sequence). V gave up 0 bases and J gave up 9 bases; unmatched junction bases: 6. This CDR3 has 14 residues.

The chain is built from TRBV7-2 and TRBJ1-2; 7 nucleotides align to TRBD1. The CDR3 covers 14 residues. V lost 5 bases to trimming and J lost 4 bases; unmatched junction nucleotides: 7. From germline, CDR1 is SGHTA and CDR2 FQGNSA. The CDR3, as DNA: TGTGCCAGCAGCGAGGGACAGCAGCGCTATGGCTACACCTTC. Protein: CASSEGQQRYGYTF.

Concerning this clonotype: One end of the junction does not line up with germline, which may come from a read error. This rearrangement joins TRBV7-2 to TRBJ1-5; possibly TRBD1 for D (5 bases). CDR1 SGHTA and CDR2 FQGNSA come from the germline V gene. CDR3 length equals 14 residues. CDR3 sequence reads: CVSSLAGPNQPQHF. The CDR3 nucleotides read TGTGTCAGCAGCTTAGCAGGGCCCAATCAGCCCCAGCATTTT.

In nucleotides, the CDR3 is TGTGCCTGGAGTGCAGGGGGACTCCGAGAGACCCAGTACTTC. Translation gives CAWSAGGLRETQYF. The rearrangement uses TRBV30 and TRBJ2-4, with D perhaps TRBD1 (7 bases). The J call is in doubt because the DNA end fits TRBJ2-5 better. Germline-derived CDR1 and CDR2 are GTSNPN and SVGIG (reference sequence). The CDR3 has 14 amino acids.

The chain uses TRBV25-1 and TRBJ2-5; D is unclear. Trimming cost V 4 bases and J 6 bases, with 6 bases left between them. Germline V gene lookup returns CDR1 MGHDK and CDR2 SYGVNS. The CDR3 covers 11 residues. In DNA, the CDR3 is TGTGCCAGCAGTGCCCGGCAGACCCAGTACTTC. Its protein is CASSARQTQYF. The whole variable domain, filled in from reference TRBV25-1 and TRBJ2-5, reads EADIYQTPRYLVIGTGKKITLECSQTMGHDKMYWYQQDPGMELHLIHYSYGVNSTEKGDLSSESTVSRIRTEHFPLTLESARPSHTSQYLCASSARQTQYFGPGTRLLVL.

This clonotype was detected many times. The chain couples TRBV28 to TRBJ2-7; TRBD1 matches 10 bases. This CDR3 is 13 amino acids long. With V trimmed by 8 bases and J by 2 bases, 3 bases remained unmatched. Germline CDR1 MDHEN, CDR2 SYDVKM. CDR3 DNA: TGTGCCAGCCTCGACAGGGGGCCCTACGAGCAGTACTTC. It encodes CASLDRGPYEQYF.

The V and J genes are TRBV2 and TRBJ2-5, with 8 bases lining up with TRBD2. The ends lost 4 bases at V and 11 bases at J; junction bases unmatched: 6. In germline, CDR1 is SNHLY, CDR2 FYNNEI. The CDR3 is 12 residues long. In nucleotides, the CDR3 is TGTGCCAGCAGTGGCCGACTAGCGCCGCAGTACTTC. Residues: CASSGRLAPQYF.

This clonotype was observed a few times. The chain links TRBV20-1 to TRBJ1-5, with TRBD1 matching 9 bases. This CDR3 is 13 amino acids long. Per germline, CDR1 DFQATT and CDR2 SNEGSKA (reference sequence). Germline trimming cut 6 bases from V and 0 bases from J; bases unmatched to any gene: 0. The CDR3 region is CSAGQGSNQPQHF. CDR3 in DNA: TGCAGTGCGGGACAGGGTAGCAATCAGCCCCAGCATTTT.

This chain joins TRBV29-1 and TRBJ2-5; 10 positions agree with TRBD1. With the DNA end fitting TRBJ2-7 better, the J assignment may be wrong. Per germline, CDR1 SQVTM and CDR2 ANQGSEA. The CDR3 contains 13 residues. The CDR3 sequence is CSVEGQGPGEQYF. The CDR3 DNA is TGCAGCGTTGAGGGACAGGGGCCTGGCGAGCAGTACTTC.

The J gene is TRBJ2-5, the V gene TRBV7-9, with 8 bases aligning to TRBD2. CDR1 is SEHNR, CDR2 FQNEAQ, per germline (reference sequence). Losses at the gene ends were 5 bases for V and 0 bases for J; bases not matched to a gene: 11. This CDR3 region has 17 residues. In DNA form, the CDR3 reads TGTGCCAGCAGCGGACATAGCGGGGCCTCGTACCAAGAGACCCAGTACTTC. Residues: CASSGHSGASYQETQYF.

The chain links TRBV30 to TRBJ2-1; D ambiguous. Germline CDR1 reads GTSNPN; CDR2 reads SVGIG (reference sequence). V was pared by 1 base and J by 4 bases, with 14 bases between. The CDR3 has 15 residues. The CDR3 bases are TGTGCCTGGAGTGAGGGCCGAGTTAGATACAATGAGCAGTTCTTC. Translating gives CAWSEGRVRYNEQFF.

The chain couples TRBV5-1 to TRBJ2-7; D might be TRBD1 (6 bases). The CDR3 sequence is 15 residues long. Germline V CDR1 and CDR2: SGHRS, YFSETQ. The ends were cut back, 1 base at V and 5 bases at J, with 16 bases in the middle. The CDR3 loop is CASSLWAGATHEQYF. The CDR3 nucleotides are TGCGCCAGCAGCTTGTGGGCAGGGGCTACCCACGAGCAGTACTTC.

V gene TRBV2 combines with J gene TRBJ2-7; no definite D call. There are 16 residues in the CDR3. V was shortened by 6 bases and J by 3 bases, with 21 bases between the two germline ends. Germline V gene lookup returns CDR1 SNHLY and CDR2 FYNNEI. The CDR3 DNA sequence: TGTGCCAGCAGGGCCGTTAGCACAAGAAATTTCTACGAGCAGTACTTC. Encoded protein: CASRAVSTRNFYEQYF.

This clonotype has a single count. The chain combines TRBV20-1 with TRBJ2-1; TRBD1 agrees at 7 bases. V lost 8 bases to trimming and J lost 6 bases; unmatched junction nucleotides: 4. This CDR3 is 11 amino acids long. Germline CDR1 and CDR2: DFQATT and SNEGSKA (reference sequence). The CDR3 sequence: CSNRGSNEQFF. CDR3 nucleotides: TGCAGTAACAGGGGAAGCAATGAGCAGTTCTTC.

This clonotype was counted between two and nine times. This rearrangement joins TRBV7-3 to TRBJ2-1; 11 nucleotides agree with TRBD2. Trimming removed 5 bases from V and 9 bases from J; junction bases left unmatched: 12. Germline values: CDR1 SGHTA, CDR2 FQGTGA. There are 16 residues in the CDR3. CDR3 region: CASSPITSGGRGEQFF. The DNA for the CDR3 is TGTGCCAGCAGCCCTATCACTAGCGGGGGTCGGGGTGAGCAGTTCTTC.

On this clonotype: Germline is not matched at one junction end, which may reflect a read error. The V gene is TRBV14, the J gene TRBJ2-7; either TRBD1 or TRBD2 may supply D (5 bases each). The CDR3 contains 16 residues. Germline V lookup: CDR1 SGHDN, CDR2 FVKESK. CDR3 loop: CASSQDGTGPNNEQYF. The CDR3 nucleotides read TGTGCCAGCAGTCAAGATGGTACGGGACCAAACAATGAGCAGTACTTC.

This clonotype was counted between two and nine times. The chain recombines TRBV10-3 with TRBJ2-1; 9 positions match TRBD1. CDR3 size: 14 residues. Germline CDR1 reads ENHRY; CDR2 reads SYGVKD. The V segment lost 10 bases and the J segment 3 bases; nucleotides outside the gene matches: 7. CDR3 in DNA: TGTGCCACCTCCGGGGACAGGGACTACAATGAGCAGTTCTTC. It yields the protein CATSGDRDYNEQFF.

There are a few counts of this clonotype. The chain uses TRBV28 and TRBJ2-7; D uncertain. The CDR3 is made up of 13 amino acids. Trimming stripped 6 bases from V and 4 bases from J, with 13 bases between. The V gene's germline CDR1 is MDHEN and CDR2 SYDVKM. CDR3 amino acids: CASRPRLRYEQYF. The DNA for the CDR3 is TGTGCCAGCAGGCCCCGTCTCAGGTACGAGCAGTACTTC. Combining the CDR3 with reference TRBV28 and TRBJ2-7 gives the whole variable domain DVKVTQSSRYLVKRTGEKVFLECVQDMDHENMFWYRQDPGLGLRLIYFSYDVKMKEKGDIPEGYSVSREKKERFSLILESASTNQTSMYLCASRPRLRYEQYFGPGTRLTVT.